Below are 14 T cell receptor beta chains sequenced from a single sample in a study of technical replicates of blood from several donors (dated by TCRdb to the late 2010s). Library preparation used the immunoSEQ multiplex PCR assay. This immuneACCESS table, as held by TCRdb, lists in-frame sequences with V and J called but not all clones. Of the missing ones, under half trace to an unresolved V gene in checked studies; the others have no known cause. The sample includes about 56,000 clones, with 90% to 95% observed a single time. The top ten clonotypes cover around 3% of the sample. What was sequenced was PBMCs. These receptors were collected from a human donor in good health. Some clones in this sample may be carry-over from other donors' samples.

The V call is TRBV7-8, the J call TRBJ2-7; TRBD1 matches 8 bases. This CDR3 contains 15 residues. CDR1 SGHVS and CDR2 FQNEAQ come from the germline V gene. After removal of 5 bases from V and 3 bases from J, the junction contained 9 bases not matched to a gene. The CDR3 region has the DNA TGTGCCAGCAGCCGTACCGGGACAGGCCTCTACGAGCAGTACTTC. Translated: CASSRTGTGLYEQYF.

This clone was seen once. The V and J genes are TRBV7-8 and TRBJ2-3; 9 nucleotides align to TRBD1. V lost 1 base to trimming and J lost 5 bases; unmatched junction nucleotides: 7. The CDR3 is 16 amino acids. CDR1 is SGHVS, CDR2 FQNEAQ, per germline. CDR3 sequence reads: CASSLGRDRALDTQYF. The CDR3 region has the DNA TGTGCCAGCAGCTTAGGGCGGGACAGGGCTTTAGATACGCAGTATTTT.

CDR3 bases: TGTGCCAGCAGCCCTAAGGCAGGGGGACAAGAGACCCAGTACTTC. This gives the protein CASSPKAGGQETQYF. The rearrangement joins TRBV7-8 to TRBJ2-5, with TRBD1 identical over 7 bases. Germline values: CDR1 SGHVS, CDR2 FQNEAQ. The V gene end was trimmed by 5 bases and the J gene end by 2 bases; junction bases not matched to a gene: 8. This CDR3 contains 15 residues. The full variable domain, in which reference TRBV7-8 and TRBJ2-5 provide the parts outside the CDR3, is GAGVSQSPRYKVAKRGQDVALRCDPISGHVSLFWYQQALGQGPEFLTYFQNEAQLDKSGLPSDRFFAERPEGSVSTLKIQRTQQEDSAVYLCASSPKAGGQETQYFGPGTRLLVL.

The rearrangement uses TRBV5-4 and TRBJ2-1; possibly TRBD1 for D (5 bases). This CDR3 region has 17 residues. Deletions cut 2 bases from V and 8 bases from J, with 23 bases between. Germline assignment: CDR1 SGHNT and CDR2 YYREEE (reference sequence). DNA of the CDR3: TGTGCCAGCAGCTTACGTTCCCCCAGGGCGAATTCATATGAGCAGTTCTTC. This gives the protein CASSLRSPRANSYEQFF.

The chain has TRBV27 and TRBJ2-3; TRBD2 matches 12 bases. Trimming removed 2 bases from V and 4 bases from J; junction bases left unmatched: 16. The germline gives CDR1 MNHEY, CDR2 SMNVEV (reference sequence). The CDR3 is 20 amino acids. As DNA, the CDR3 is TGTGCCAGCAGTTTAAAACGGACTAGCGGGATCCCCGGGGGCCCAGATACGCAGTATTTT. It translates to CASSLKRTSGIPGGPDTQYF.

This chain connects TRBV5-6 to TRBJ2-7, with TRBD2 matching over 15 bases. Germline V gene lookup returns CDR1 SGHDT and CDR2 YYEEEE. The CDR3 has 16 amino acids. The ends lost 6 bases at V and 4 bases at J; junction bases unmatched: 8. CDR3: CASTGLAGGPGYEQYF. Written as DNA, the CDR3 is TGTGCCAGCACCGGACTAGCGGGAGGGCCTGGATACGAGCAGTACTTC. Supplemented by reference TRBV5-6 and TRBJ2-7, the full variable domain reads DAGVTQSPTHLIKTRGQQVTLRCSPKSGHDTVSWYQQALGQGPQFIFQYYEEEERQRGNFPDRFSGHQFPNYSSELNVNALLLGDSALYLCASTGLAGGPGYEQYFGPGTRLTVT.

The gene calls are TRBV19 and TRBJ1-6; D perhaps matches TRBD1 (5 bases). V was shortened by 4 bases and J by 10 bases, with 11 bases between the two germline ends. Germline V gives CDR1 LNHDA, CDR2 SQIVND (reference sequence). This CDR3 is built from 13 residues. Here the CDR3 DNA reads TGTGCCAGTAGTACTGACAGTGGGTCACCCCTCCACTTT. Encoded protein: CASSTDSGSPLHF.

In nucleotides, the CDR3 is TGCGCCAGCAGTGAGCCCCGGGACAGGTACGAGCAGTACTTC. Translated: CASSEPRDRYEQYF. The chain has TRBV10-1 and TRBJ2-7, with 8 nucleotides matching TRBD1. CDR1 WNHNN and CDR2 SYGVQD come from the germline V gene (reference sequence). CDR3 size: 14 residues. J gave up 4 bases and V 2 bases, and 4 bases lay outside the gene matches.

The rearrangement uses TRBV25-1 and TRBJ1-4; no firm D call. CDR1 is MGHDK and CDR2 is SYGVNS in the germline V gene. Deletions cut 2 bases from V and 7 bases from J, with 17 bases between. The CDR3 loop spans 16 amino acids. The CDR3 here is CASSEVLSGRGEKLFF. The CDR3 DNA is TGTGCCAGCAGTGAAGTACTATCCGGGCGGGGTGAAAAACTGTTTTTT.

The chain combines TRBV27 with TRBJ1-6; D uncertain. V lost 7 bases and J 0 bases, leaving 10 bases between the germline ends. The CDR3 is 15 residues long. The V gene's germline CDR1 is MNHEY and CDR2 SMNVEV (reference sequence). CDR3 in DNA: TGTGCCAGCATGCTAGGGAGCTCCTATAATTCACCCCTCCACTTT. Its protein product is CASMLGSSYNSPLHF.

The rearrangement uses TRBV5-8 and TRBJ2-7; no reliable D call. V gave up 4 bases and J gave up 2 bases, with 4 bases separating them. The germline gives CDR1 SGHTS, CDR2 YDEGEE. CDR3 length: 11 amino acids. The CDR3 bases are TGTGCCAGCAGCCGCGCCTACGAGCAGTACTTC. Protein: CASSRAYEQYF.

The genes are TRBV11-2 and TRBJ1-6; TRBD1 aligns across 7 bases. From germline, CDR1 is SGHAT and CDR2 FQNNGV. The CDR3 loop spans 15 amino acids. Trimming removed 4 bases from V and 10 bases from J; junction bases left unmatched: 10. CDR3 sequence (DNA): TGTGCCAGCAGCTCCCGGACAGGATTCGGATCACCCCTCCACTTT. Amino acids: CASSSRTGFGSPLHF.

The gene calls are TRBV18 and TRBJ1-1; maybe TRBD1 (6 bases). The CDR3 has 14 residues. Germline loops: CDR1 KGHSH, CDR2 LQKENI. V lost 4 bases, J lost 1 base, and 10 bases lay in between. The CDR3 DNA reads as TGTGCCAGCTCACTCGGGACACAGAACACTGAAGCTTTCTTT. Amino acid sequence: CASSLGTQNTEAFF.

This chain uses TRBV13 with TRBJ2-1; perhaps TRBD1 as D (7 bases). The V gene lost 4 bases and the J gene lost 12 bases, with 16 bases spanning the gap. The CDR3 covers 13 residues. Germline V CDR1 and CDR2: PRHDT, FYEKMQ (reference sequence). In DNA form, the CDR3 reads TGTGCCAGCAGCTCCCTTTCGCAGGGGGGGCAGTTCTTC. It is translated as CASSSLSQGGQFF.